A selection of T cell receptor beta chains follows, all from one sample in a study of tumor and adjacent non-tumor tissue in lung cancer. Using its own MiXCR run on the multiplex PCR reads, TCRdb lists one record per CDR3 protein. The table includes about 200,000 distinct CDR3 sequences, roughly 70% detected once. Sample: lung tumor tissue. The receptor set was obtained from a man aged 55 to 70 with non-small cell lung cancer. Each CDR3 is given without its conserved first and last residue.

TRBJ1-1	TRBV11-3	ANSYDREGSAF
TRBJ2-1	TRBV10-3	ASHGASNEQF
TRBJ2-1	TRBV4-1	ASSQPIAYNEQF
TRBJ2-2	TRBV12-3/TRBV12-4	VSSLLAGFGELF
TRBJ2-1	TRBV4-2	TSSQEGTSAYEQS
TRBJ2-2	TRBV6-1	ARCVEGPNTGELF
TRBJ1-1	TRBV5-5	ASSLGQADTESF
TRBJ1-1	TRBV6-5	ASSSCKYRVNTEAF
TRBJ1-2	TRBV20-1	SAGSWGRNGYT
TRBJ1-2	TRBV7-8	ASRRKVEIGEEGCT
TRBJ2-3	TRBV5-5	ASSLSLAVTYTHY
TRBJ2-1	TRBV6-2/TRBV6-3	ASSYSTSGNNEQF
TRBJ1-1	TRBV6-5	PSSYSITSRGSTEAF
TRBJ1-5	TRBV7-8	ANSLGTPNNQPKH
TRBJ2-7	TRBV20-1	SENGQFSYGQY
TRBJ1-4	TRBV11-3	ASSATGTEHEKLF
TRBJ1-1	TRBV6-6	ACSPVWENTEAF
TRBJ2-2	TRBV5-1	TSSPRPPPNTGELF
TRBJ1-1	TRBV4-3	ACSLVENTEAF
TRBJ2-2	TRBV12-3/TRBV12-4	ASIPSGYGELF
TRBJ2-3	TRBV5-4	ASSLSLDMQC
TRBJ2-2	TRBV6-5	ANSLRFERNGELF
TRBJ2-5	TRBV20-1	SARVGGTIQETHY
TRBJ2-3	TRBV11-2	ASSLGTRSPDRRY
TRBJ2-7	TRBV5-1	ASSLASASGISYEQY
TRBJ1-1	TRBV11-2	ASPWAGTGAWNTEAF
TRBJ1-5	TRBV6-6	ASKITRGEHQH
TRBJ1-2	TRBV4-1	TDSQGRGPNYGYT
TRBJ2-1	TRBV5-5	ARSESGMNNEQF
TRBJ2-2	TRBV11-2	ASSLGDRRTGELF
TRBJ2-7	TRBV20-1	STDPSGGAYEQY
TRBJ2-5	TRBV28	ASSYRTGRGTQY
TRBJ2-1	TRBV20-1	SATGAGAGPSYNEQF
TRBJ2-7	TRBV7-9	ASVPTVPYEQY
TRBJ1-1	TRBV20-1	SAIVQGNSPEAF
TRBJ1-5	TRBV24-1	VTAGTSGNQPQH
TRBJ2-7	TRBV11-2	ASSLEYSYEQY
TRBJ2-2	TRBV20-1	SARHARAGELI
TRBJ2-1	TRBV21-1	AGSPGKGPDEQF
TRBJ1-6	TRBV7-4	ASSTRHGRSPLH
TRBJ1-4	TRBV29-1	SVEDETAYEKLF
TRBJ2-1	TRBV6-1	ASAARGRNEQF
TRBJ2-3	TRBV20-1	SATPFRDTQY
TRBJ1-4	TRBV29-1	SVGKEKLF
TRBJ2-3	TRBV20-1	SVPTSGSLSSSDTQY
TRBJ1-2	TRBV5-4	ASSLNQDGDDYT
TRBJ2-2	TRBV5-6	TSSSTTTSGRTGELF
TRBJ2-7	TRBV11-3	ASSLVSSTVEQY
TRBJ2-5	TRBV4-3	ASNLFPQGKETQY
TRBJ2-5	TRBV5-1	ASILGQGETQY
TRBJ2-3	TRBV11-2	AISLVGGRGGNQIDTQY
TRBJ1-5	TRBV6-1	ASRIDVVQPQH
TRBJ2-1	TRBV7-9	ASSPLAQHNEKF
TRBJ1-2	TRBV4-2	ASSQATAEGYGYT